The 23 T cell receptor beta chains given below trace back to one sample, sequenced in a study of PD-L1 blockade in urothelial cancer. Time point: pretreatment peripheral blood. Sequencing used immunoSEQ multiplex PCR; TCRdb keeps in-frame clones, though not all of them. The profile shows about 52,000 clones, around 79% of them singletons. The sample was PBMCs, taken around atezolizumab (anti-PD-L1) treatment. The receptors derive from a man in his 70s with urothelial cancer.

The CDR3 is CASSGDYNTDTQYF. As DNA, the CDR3 is TGTGCCAGCAGCGGGGACTACAACACAGATACGCAGTATTTT. The V and J genes are TRBV13 and TRBJ2-3, with 7 bases that match TRBD2. From germline, CDR1 is PRHDT and CDR2 FYEKMQ (reference sequence). V gave up 5 bases and J gave up 2 bases; unmatched junction bases: 4. CDR3 length: 14 amino acids. The whole variable domain, filled in from reference TRBV13 and TRBJ2-3, reads AAGVIQSPRHLIKEKRETATLKCYPIPRHDTVYWYQQGPGQDPQFLISFYEKMQSDKGSIPDRFSAQQFSDYHSELNMSSLELGDSALYFCASSGDYNTDTQYFGPGTRLTVL.

This clone showed up just a few times. This chain's CDR3 is CASSLAPWRGSNQPQHF. CDR3 nucleotides: TGTGCCAGCAGCTTAGCTCCATGGAGGGGCAGCAATCAGCCCCAGCATTTT. The rearrangement uses TRBV7-6 and TRBJ1-5; tentative D call: TRBD1 (5 bases). CDR3 length: 17 residues. The germline V and J ends were trimmed by 0 bases and 1 base, with 13 bases remaining between them. CDR1 is SGHVS and CDR2 is FNYEAQ in the germline V gene. Filled out from reference TRBV7-6 and TRBJ1-5, the complete variable domain reads GAGVSQSPRYKVTKRGQDVALRCDPISGHVSLYWYRQALGQGPEFLTYFNYEAQQDKSGLPNDRFSAERPEGSISTLTIQRTEQRDSAMYRCASSLAPWRGSNQPQHFGDGTRLSIL.

The chain has TRBV9 and TRBJ2-2, with TRBD2 as a possible D gene (5 bases). The CDR3 is 13 residues long. Germline-derived CDR1 and CDR2 are SGDLS and YYNGEE. V shed 4 bases and J shed 8 bases, with 12 bases lying between them. The CDR3 here is CASSPAGVGELFF. CDR3 in DNA: TGTGCCAGCAGCCCAGCCGGGGTTGGGGAGCTGTTTTTT.

The chain employs TRBV9 and TRBJ2-3; 10 bases line up with TRBD2. This CDR3 region has 16 residues. The germline V gene has CDR1 SGDLS and CDR2 YYNGEE. V dropped 0 bases and J dropped 4; count of bases not matched to a gene: 5. The CDR3: CASSVGTSGRSDTQYF. CDR3 DNA sequence: TGTGCCAGCAGCGTAGGGACTAGCGGTAGGTCAGATACGCAGTATTTT.

Points on this clone: A junction boundary mismatches the germline segment, possibly from a read error. The chain has TRBV7-7 and TRBJ2-7, with D perhaps matching TRBD1 (6 bases). Germline V gives CDR1 SSHAT, CDR2 FNYEAQ (reference sequence). The CDR3 contains 13 residues. CDR3 bases: TGTGCTAGCAGCCGGACAGAAGCTGACGAGCAGTACTTC. Its translation: CASSRTEADEQYF.

This clone was detected a few times. CDR3 in amino acids: CASSRSISGANVLTF. As DNA, the CDR3 is TGTGCCAGCAGCCGGTCGATTAGTGGGGCCAACGTCCTGACTTTC. The chain employs TRBV7-9 and TRBJ2-6, with D unresolved. The V end lost 5 bases, the J end lost 3 bases, and 11 bases lay between the germline ends. Germline CDR1 and CDR2: SEHNR and FQNEAQ (reference sequence). The CDR3 has 15 amino acids. The entire variable domain, with the rest obtained from reference TRBV7-9 and TRBJ2-6, is as follows: DTGVSQNPRHKITKRGQNVTFRCDPISEHNRLYWYRQTLGQGPEFLTYFQNEAQLEKSRLLSDRFSAERPKGSFSTLEIQRTEQGDSAMYLCASSRSISGANVLTFGAGSRLTVL.

Many counts were recorded for this clone. The V and J genes are TRBV25-1 and TRBJ2-7; no reliable D call. V lost 9 bases, J lost 6 bases, and 12 bases lay in between. The V gene's germline CDR1 is MGHDK and CDR2 SYGVNS. The CDR3 is 11 amino acids. The DNA for the CDR3 is TGTGCCAGTGGAGCCTCTCTCGAGCAGTACTTC. This sequence encodes CASGASLEQYF.

J is TRBJ1-2 and V is TRBV21-1; the DNA was not used to check the table's D call, TRBD1. TRBV21-1 is termed a pseudogene. CDR3 length equals 14 residues. The chain's CDR3 is CASTSGTGDYGYTF. The DNA of the CDR3 is TGTGCCAGCACCTCCGGGACAGGAGACTATGGCTACACCTTC.

The CDR3 protein is CAISFSGTGGDEQYF. The DNA for the CDR3 is TGTGCCATCAGTTTCTCCGGGACAGGGGGCGACGAGCAGTACTTC. This chain joins TRBV10-3 and TRBJ2-7; TRBD1 matches 12 bases. The V segment lost 5 bases and the J segment 5 bases; nucleotides outside the gene matches: 7. The CDR3 has 15 residues. The germline gives CDR1 ENHRY, CDR2 SYGVKD.

V gene TRBV30 combines with J gene TRBJ2-1; weak D call: TRBD1 (5 bases). V lost 3 bases and J lost 0, with 9 bases in between. The CDR3 totals 14 residues. From germline, CDR1 is GTSNPN and CDR2 SVGIG (reference sequence). CDR3 in DNA: TGTGCCTGGAGCCAGGGCGGCTCCTACAATGAGCAGTTCTTC. Protein: CAWSQGGSYNEQFF. The full variable domain, its missing parts supplied by reference TRBV30 and TRBJ2-1, is SQTIHQWPATLVQPVGSPLSLECTVEGTSNPNLYWYRQAAGRGLQLLFYSVGIGQISSEVPQNLSASRPQDRQFILSSKKLLLSDSGFYLCAWSQGGSYNEQFFGPGTRLTVL.

The chain uses TRBV28 and TRBJ1-2; 8 nucleotides match TRBD1. With 2 bases clipped from V and 5 bases from J, the junction kept 7 bases outside the gene matches. CDR1 MDHEN and CDR2 SYDVKM come from the germline V gene. The CDR3 has 15 amino acids. The CDR3 here is CASSLPPGGLYGYTF. The CDR3 DNA reads as TGTGCCAGCAGTTTACCCCCAGGGGGCTTATATGGCTACACCTTC.

The J gene is TRBJ1-5, the V gene TRBV19; 10 bases map to TRBD1. Germline CDR1 is LNHDA and CDR2 is SQIVND (reference sequence). CDR3 length: 14 amino acids. V dropped 6 bases and J dropped 5; count of bases not matched to a gene: 4. DNA for the CDR3: TGTGCCAGTAGCACCGGGACAGGGGATCAGCCCCAGCATTTT. It yields the protein CASSTGTGDQPQHF.

The CDR3 DNA reads TGTGCCAGCACCGCAATACACCGGGACAGTCCCAGCACCTTC. Its protein product is CASTAIHRDSPSTF. The chain employs TRBV28 and TRBJ1-2; TRBD1 matches at 7 bases. Germline values: CDR1 MDHEN, CDR2 SYDVKM. V lost 7 bases, J lost 13 bases, and 18 bases stayed unmatched. The length of the CDR3 is 14 residues.

The chain uses TRBV6-5 and TRBJ2-1; tentative D call: TRBD2 (7 bases). V dropped 4 bases and J dropped 5 bases, with 18 bases sitting between them. This CDR3 region has 16 residues. Germline CDR1 MNHEY, CDR2 SVGAGI. The CDR3 nucleotides are TGTGCCAGCAGTTCTCTTGGGGGCCGGGAGGACAATGAGCAGTTCTTC. Encoded protein: CASSSLGGREDNEQFF.

The V gene is TRBV6-5, the J gene TRBJ1-1; D uncertain. Deletions cut 10 bases from V and 5 bases from J, with 11 bases between. Germline V gene data show CDR1 as MNHEY and CDR2 as SVGAGI. The CDR3 is made up of 11 amino acids. The CDR3, as DNA: TGTGCCACCGGGGTAGGGACTGAAGCTTTCTTT. As protein: CATGVGTEAFF.

This clone appeared a few times. The V gene is TRBV11-3, the J gene TRBJ2-7; D gene uncertain. V was clipped by 5 bases and J by 2 bases, with 16 bases between them. Germline lookup yields CDR1 SGHNT and CDR2 YENEEA. The CDR3 contains 15 residues. Here the CDR3 DNA reads TGTGCCAGCAGCCCCGTAGCTTCGTCTACCTACGAGCAGTACTTC. Translated, it gives CASSPVASSTYEQYF.

The chain employs TRBV6-6 and TRBJ1-5, with 7 bases identical to TRBD1. The CDR3 sequence is 16 residues long. With 5 bases clipped from V and 0 bases from J, the junction kept 7 bases outside the gene matches. Germline CDR1 and CDR2: MNHNY and SVGAGI (reference sequence). The DNA for the CDR3 is TGTGCCAGCAGTCTAGACAGGGCCGATAGCAATCAGCCCCAGCATTTT. It encodes CASSLDRADSNQPQHF.

V gene TRBV11-2 combines with J gene TRBJ2-3, with TRBD2 matching 8 bases. The CDR3 consists of 16 residues. In germline, CDR1 is SGHAT, CDR2 FQNNGV. Losses at the gene ends were 5 bases for V and 2 bases for J; bases not matched to a gene: 9. CDR3 in amino acids: CASSPLRGGNTDTQYF. The CDR3 DNA sequence: TGTGCCAGCAGCCCATTACGCGGGGGGAACACAGATACGCAGTATTTT.

In this sample, this clone turned up a few times. The rearrangement uses TRBV19 and TRBJ1-4, with D possibly being TRBD1 (5 bases). Germline lookup yields CDR1 LNHDA and CDR2 SQIVND (reference sequence). Between the trimmed V and J ends, which lost 1 base and 4 bases, there was a span of 16 bases. The CDR3 runs to 17 residues. Written as DNA, the CDR3 is TGTGCCAGTAGTATAGGCCCACCGGCAGGGATTAATGAAAAACTGTTTTTT. This gives the protein CASSIGPPAGINEKLFF.

The chain couples TRBV11-2 to TRBJ2-5, with D maybe TRBD2 (5 bases). Between the trimmed V and J ends, which lost 5 bases and 1 base, there was a span of 8 bases. CDR1 is SGHAT and CDR2 is FQNNGV in the germline V gene. This CDR3 is 13 amino acids long. This CDR3 is CASSRGRQETQYF. The CDR3 region has the DNA TGTGCCAGCAGCAGAGGGCGCCAAGAGACCCAGTACTTC.

The rearrangement links TRBV7-8 to TRBJ1-5, with TRBD1 as a possible D gene (6 bases). The CDR3 covers 16 residues. Germline V gene lookup returns CDR1 SGHVS and CDR2 FQNEAQ. The ends were cut back, 1 base at V and 1 base at J, with 11 bases in the middle. The CDR3 loop reads CASSLEGGLSNQPQHF. CDR3 nucleotides: TGTGCCAGCAGCTTAGAAGGGGGTTTGAGCAATCAGCCCCAGCATTTT.

This chain uses TRBV5-5 with TRBJ2-3; no reliable D call. V dropped 1 base and J dropped 3 bases, with 6 bases sitting between them. Per the germline V gene, CDR1 is SGHKS and CDR2 is YYEKEE (reference sequence). The CDR3 consists of 13 residues. CDR3: CASSLMRTDTQYF. As DNA, the CDR3 is TGTGCCAGCAGCTTGATGAGGACAGATACGCAGTATTTT.

The gene calls are TRBV28 and TRBJ1-4; D is ambiguous. The V gene's germline CDR1 is MDHEN and CDR2 SYDVKM. The CDR3 runs 15 residues. Trimming took 6 bases from V and 3 from J, leaving 14 bases between them. In DNA form, the CDR3 reads TGTGCCAGCAGCTCTCCCTCGGTAGCTAATGAAAAACTGTTTTTT. Translation: CASSSPSVANEKLFF.